A single count supports the clone carrying this T cell receptor beta chain. The sample belongs to a study of technical replicates of blood from several donors. TCRdb's table, derived via immunoSEQ multiplex PCR, lists solely in-frame clones and lacks some. Of 70,000 to 95,000 clones listed, over 90% are singletons. The CDR3 has 16 residues. Germline CDR1 reads SGDLS; CDR2 reads YYNGEE. J lost 4 bases, V lost 4 bases, and 11 bases had no gene match. The sequence came from a human donor in good health. Sequencing used T cells isolated from PBMCs. This chain connects TRBV9 to TRBJ1-5; the match to TRBD1 covers 7 bases. The CDR3 DNA sequence: TGTGCCAGCAGCTCTAGTGGGGACAGAGCTAATCAGCCCCAGCATTTT. Its protein is CASSSSGDRANQPQHF. Variable domain in full (rest from reference TRBV9 and TRBJ1-5): DSGVTQTPKHLITATGQRVTLRCSPRSGDLSVYWYQQSLDQGLQFLIQYYNGEERAKGNILERFSAQQFPDLHSELNLSSLELGDSALYFCASSSSGDRANQPQHFGDGTRLSIL.